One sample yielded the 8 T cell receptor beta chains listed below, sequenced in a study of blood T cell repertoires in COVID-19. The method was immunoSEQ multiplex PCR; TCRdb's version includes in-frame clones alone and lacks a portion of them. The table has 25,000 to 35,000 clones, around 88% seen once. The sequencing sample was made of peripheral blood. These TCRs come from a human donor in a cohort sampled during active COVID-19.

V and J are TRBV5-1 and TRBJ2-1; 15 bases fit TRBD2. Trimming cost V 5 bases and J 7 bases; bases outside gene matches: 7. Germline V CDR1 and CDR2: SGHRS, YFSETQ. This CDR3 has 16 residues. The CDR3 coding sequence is TGCGCCAGCAGTACAGGACTAGCGGGGGGGCCGAATGAGCAGTTCTTC. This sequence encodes CASSTGLAGGPNEQFF.

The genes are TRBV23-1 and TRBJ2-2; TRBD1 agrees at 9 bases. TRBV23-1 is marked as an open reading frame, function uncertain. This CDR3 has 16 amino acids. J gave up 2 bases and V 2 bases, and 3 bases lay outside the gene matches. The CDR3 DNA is TGCGCCAGCAGTCAACTGGGACAGGGCAACACCGGGGAGCTGTTTTTT. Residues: CASSQLGQGNTGELFF.

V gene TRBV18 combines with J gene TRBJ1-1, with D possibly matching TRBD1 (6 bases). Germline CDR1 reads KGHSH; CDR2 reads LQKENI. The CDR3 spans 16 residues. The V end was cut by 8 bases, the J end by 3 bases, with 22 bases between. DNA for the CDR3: TGTGCCAGCGGGAGAAGTGGGGGGGCGCGAGACACTGAAGCTTTCTTT. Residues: CASGRSGGARDTEAFF.

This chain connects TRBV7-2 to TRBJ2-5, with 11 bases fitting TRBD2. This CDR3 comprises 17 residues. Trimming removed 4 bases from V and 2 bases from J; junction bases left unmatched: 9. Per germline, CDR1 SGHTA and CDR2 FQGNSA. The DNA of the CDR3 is TGTGCCAGCAGCTCGGGGAGAGTAGCGGGGGGGCAAGAGACCCAGTACTTC. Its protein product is CASSSGRVAGGQETQYF.

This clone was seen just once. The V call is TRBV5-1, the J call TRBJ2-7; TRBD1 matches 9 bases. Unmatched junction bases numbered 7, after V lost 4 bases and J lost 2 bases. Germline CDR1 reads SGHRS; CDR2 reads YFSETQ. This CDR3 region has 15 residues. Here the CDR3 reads CASSPDGTGTYEQYF. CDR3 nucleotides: TGCGCCAGCAGCCCGGACGGGACAGGGACCTACGAGCAGTACTTC.

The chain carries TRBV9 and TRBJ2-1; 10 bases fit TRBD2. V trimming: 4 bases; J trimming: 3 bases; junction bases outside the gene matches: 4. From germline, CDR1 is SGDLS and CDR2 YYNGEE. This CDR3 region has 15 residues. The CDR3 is CASSPRLAGYNEQFF. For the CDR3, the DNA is TGTGCCAGCAGCCCCCGACTAGCGGGCTACAATGAGCAGTTCTTC.

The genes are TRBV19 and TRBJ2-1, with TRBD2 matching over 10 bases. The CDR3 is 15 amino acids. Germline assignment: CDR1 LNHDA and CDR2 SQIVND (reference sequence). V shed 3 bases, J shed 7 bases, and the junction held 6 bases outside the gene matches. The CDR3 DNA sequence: TGTGCCAGTAGTATGGCTAGCGGGGGATTAAATGAGCAGTTCTTC. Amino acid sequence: CASSMASGGLNEQFF.

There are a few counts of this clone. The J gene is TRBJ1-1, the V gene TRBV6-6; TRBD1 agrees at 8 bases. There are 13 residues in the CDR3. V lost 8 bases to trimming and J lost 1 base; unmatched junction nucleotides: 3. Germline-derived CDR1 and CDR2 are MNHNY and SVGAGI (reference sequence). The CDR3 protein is CASRTGQNTEAFF. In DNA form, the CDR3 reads TGTGCCAGCCGGACAGGGCAGAACACTGAAGCTTTCTTT.